This entry concerns a single TCR beta chain. These data are taken from a study of blood T cell repertoires in COVID-19. Study-level background: PBMCs, B-cell-depleted T cells, or T cells were the source of the cDNA or gDNA that made up the material.

Methods used by the authors: Amplification of reference gene primers provided the estimated nucleated cell counts. Clones were read by immunoSEQ multiplex PCR, and TCRdb kept only the in-frame ones, dropping some. The D gene and trimming were derived from the DNA, and the V and J assignments and clone size from that table. The table includes some 130,000 clones, approximately 86% detected once. The Seattle site enrolled patients during active infection and followed them longitudinally. Sequencing used peripheral blood. The receptor's source is a woman aged 70-85 years with COVID-19, enrolled during active disease.

This chain's CDR3 is CASSPTGSGNTIYF. DNA of the CDR3: TGTGCCAGCAGCCCAACAGGGTCTGGAAACACCATATATTTT. V gene TRBV3-1 (or the pseudogene TRBV3-2) combines with J gene TRBJ1-3; D might be TRBD1 (6 bases). Germline V CDR1 and CDR2: LGHDT, YNNKEL (reference sequence). This CDR3 contains 14 residues. Trimming pared 4 bases from V and 1 base from J, leaving 8 bases between.